Below are 23 T cell receptor beta chains sequenced from a single sample in a study of T cells after yellow fever vaccination. Via MiXCR, TCRdb re-called the 5' RACE reads, giving one row per CDR3 protein. The sample records 70,000 or so distinct CDR3 sequences, 5% to 6.5% being singletons. The sequenced sample was CD4+ T cells sorted from PBMCs, obtained approximately 15 days after the first yellow fever vaccination. The receptors originated from a man younger than 30 who received the YFV17D yellow fever vaccine.

This clonotype was recorded many times. V and J are TRBV7-9 and TRBJ2-7; D might be TRBD1 (6 bases). Trimming stripped 1 base from V and 6 bases from J, with 13 bases between. This CDR3 comprises 14 residues. Germline lookup yields CDR1 SEHNR and CDR2 FQNEAQ (reference sequence). The CDR3 here is CASSLVQGRGEQYF. In DNA, the CDR3 is TGTGCCAGCAGCTTAGTACAGGGCAGAGGCGAGCAGTACTTC.

Comments on this clonotype: The junction departs from germline at one end; a sequencing error may be responsible. The V gene is TRBV7-1, the J gene TRBJ2-5, with 10 bases matching TRBD2. TRBV7-1 is placed among ORFs of uncertain function. The length of the CDR3 is 15 residues. CDR3: CASSYQRGGSETHYF. Written as DNA, the CDR3 is TGTGCCAGCAGCTACCAGCGGGGGGGCAGTGAGACCCATTACTTC.

This clonotype was detected ten times or more. The chain employs TRBV24-1 and TRBJ1-2, with 7 bases fitting TRBD1. CDR1 is KGHDR, CDR2 SFDVKD, per germline. CDR3 size: 14 residues. With V trimmed by 4 bases and J by 5 bases, 6 bases remained unmatched. CDR3 sequence: CATSDPGQLYGYTF. CDR3 DNA sequence: TGTGCCACCAGTGACCCGGGACAGCTGTATGGCTACACCTTC.

This clonotype was picked up many times. The rearrangement joins TRBV30 to TRBJ2-7, with 10 bases matching TRBD2. The CDR3 loop spans 13 amino acids. V lost 1 base, J lost 9 bases, and 6 bases stayed unmatched. In germline, CDR1 is GTSNPN, CDR2 SVGIG (reference sequence). As DNA, the CDR3 is TGTGCCTGGAGTGAGGAGGTAGCGGGAGGGCAGTACTTC. This codes for CAWSEEVAGGQYF.

This clonotype has a count of ten or more. V is TRBV7-2 and J is TRBJ2-3; D unclear. CDR1 is SGHTA, CDR2 FQGNSA, per germline. Trimming left V 5 bases short and J 6 bases short, with 9 bases between. The CDR3 has 12 residues. The DNA for the CDR3 is TGTGCCAGCAGCGCCCGGAGCGATACGCAGTATTTT. This encodes CASSARSDTQYF.

This clonotype was seen ten or more times. The chain uses TRBV7-2 and TRBJ2-5, with 7 bases aligning to TRBD2. CDR3 size: 14 residues. The J segment lost 5 bases and the V segment lost 3 bases, leaving 6 bases of the junction unmatched. The germline V gene encodes CDR1 SGHTA and CDR2 FQGNSA. CDR3 sequence (DNA): TGTGCCAGCAGCTTCTTCCAGGGAGGGGAGACCCAGTACTTC. It encodes CASSFFQGGETQYF. The variable domain in full, with the rest retrieved from reference TRBV7-2 and TRBJ2-5, is GAGVSQSPSNKVTEKGKDVELRCDPISGHTALYWYRQSLGQGLEFLIYFQGNSAPDKSGLPSDRFSAERTGGSVSTLTIQRTQQEDSAVYLCASSFFQGGETQYFGPGTRLLVL.

The sample holds many counts of this clonotype. This rearrangement joins TRBV12-3 or TRBV12-4 to TRBJ2-4; D unresolved. The CDR3 has 13 amino acids. The V end was cut by 8 bases, the J end by 0 bases, with 8 bases between. The CDR3 here is CASGYLAKNIQYF. The CDR3 DNA reads as TGTGCCAGCGGCTATCTAGCCAAAAACATTCAGTACTTC.

This clonotype was seen at least ten times. The chain employs TRBV5-1 and TRBJ2-1; 10 bases agree with TRBD2. This CDR3 spans 15 amino acids. Germline V CDR1 and CDR2: SGHRS, YFSETQ. The V and J ends lost 2 bases and 3 bases, in that order; junction bases with no gene match: 2. CDR3 amino acids: CASSFSGGVYNEQFF. The CDR3 DNA is TGCGCCAGCAGCTTCAGCGGGGGGGTCTACAATGAGCAGTTCTTC.

This clonotype occurred a few times. The chain is built from TRBV2 and TRBJ2-1; D gene ambiguous. The CDR3 length is 13 residues. V lost 2 bases and J lost 7, with 9 bases in between. Germline V gene lookup returns CDR1 SNHLY and CDR2 FYNNEI. The CDR3 sequence: CASSEQNNNEQFF. The DNA of the CDR3 is TGTGCCAGCAGTGAACAAAACAATAATGAGCAGTTCTTC.

This clonotype showed up many times. This sequence joins TRBV7-9 and TRBJ2-7; 10 bases agree with TRBD1. Germline V gives CDR1 SEHNR, CDR2 FQNEAQ (reference sequence). The CDR3 spans 15 residues. V shed 2 bases, J shed 5 bases, and the junction held 6 bases outside the gene matches. The CDR3 DNA is TGTGCCAGCAGCTTATCCGGGACAGGGGTCGACGAGCAGTACTTC. Its protein is CASSLSGTGVDEQYF.

The rearrangement links TRBV5-1 to TRBJ2-5, with 7 positions matching TRBD2. The V and J ends lost 0 bases and 3 bases, in that order; junction bases with no gene match: 8. This CDR3 is 16 amino acids long. Germline CDR1 SGHRS, CDR2 YFSETQ. CDR3 bases: TGCGCCAGCAGCTTGGCCCCTGCGGGGGAGAAAGAGACCCAGTACTTC. Encoded protein: CASSLAPAGEKETQYF.

The V call is TRBV10-3, the J call TRBJ2-7; 9 bases match TRBD2. The junction had 2 bases not matched to a gene; V was cut back by 0 bases and J by 2 bases. The CDR3 covers 15 residues. The germline V gene has CDR1 ENHRY and CDR2 SYGVKD. Here the CDR3 DNA reads TGTGCCATCAGTGAGTCATTAGCGGGGGCCTACGAGCAGTACTTC. Its protein is CAISESLAGAYEQYF.

This clonotype has at least ten counts. The V gene is TRBV19, the J gene TRBJ2-2, with 7 nucleotides matching TRBD1. Germline CDR1 LNHDA, CDR2 SQIVND (reference sequence). Unmatched junction bases numbered 9, after V lost 7 bases and J lost 4 bases. The CDR3 has 15 residues. The CDR3 DNA sequence: TGTGCCAGTACTAAACAGGGGTCTCCCACCGGGGAGCTGTTTTTT. It codes for CASTKQGSPTGELFF.

In this sample, this clonotype turned up many times. The chain recombines TRBV5-6 with TRBJ2-3; D unclear. The CDR3 totals 17 residues. In germline, CDR1 is SGHDT, CDR2 YYEEEE. Trimming removed 0 bases at V and 2 bases at J, with 16 bases between. The CDR3 sequence is CASSLGMSTVFTDTQYF. CDR3 nucleotides: TGTGCCAGCAGCTTGGGGATGAGTACCGTTTTCACAGATACGCAGTATTTT.

The sample holds many counts of this clonotype. The chain has TRBV5-4 and TRBJ2-1; D is unresolved. This CDR3 is built from 14 residues. Trimming left V 3 bases short and J 6 bases short, with 13 bases between. Germline CDR1 is SGHNT and CDR2 is YYREEE (reference sequence). CDR3 in amino acids: CASSSSKKVNEQFF. The CDR3, as DNA: TGTGCCAGCAGCTCTTCTAAAAAGGTCAATGAGCAGTTCTTC. Using reference TRBV5-4 and TRBJ2-1 for the parts outside the CDR3, the full variable domain is ETGVTQSPTHLIKTRGQQVTLRCSSQSGHNTVSWYQQALGQGPQFIFQYYREEENGRGNFPPRFSGLQFPNYSSELNVNALELDDSALYLCASSSSKKVNEQFFGPGTRLTVL.

In this sample, this clonotype turned up many times. The chain employs TRBV19 and TRBJ2-6, with D perhaps matching TRBD1 (5 bases). The V end was cut by 3 bases, the J end by 0 bases, with 12 bases between. Germline CDR1 reads LNHDA; CDR2 reads SQIVND (reference sequence). This CDR3 region has 17 residues. The DNA for the CDR3 is TGTGCCAGTAGTATGACAGCCCTAGTCTCTGGGGCCAACGTCCTGACTTTC. Residues: CASSMTALVSGANVLTF. Full variable domain (missing parts from reference TRBV19 and TRBJ2-6): DGGITQSPKYLFRKEGQNVTLSCEQNLNHDAMYWYRQDPGQGLRLIYYSQIVNDFQKGDIAEGYSVSREKKESFPLTVTSAQKNPTAFYLCASSMTALVSGANVLTFGAGSRLTVL.

This clonotype was picked up many times. The V call is TRBV5-5, the J call TRBJ2-1; D gene uncertain. Looked up from germline, CDR1 is SGHKS and CDR2 is YYEKEE (reference sequence). V was cut by 3 bases and J by 8 bases, with 9 bases left in between. This CDR3 has 12 amino acids. The CDR3 nucleotides are TGTGCCAGCAGCTATAGGATCGATGAGCAGTTCTTC. It encodes CASSYRIDEQFF. Based on the CDR3 plus reference TRBV5-5 and TRBJ2-1, the full variable domain is DAGVTQSPTHLIKTRGQQVTLRCSPISGHKSVSWYQQVLGQGPQFIFQYYEKEERGRGNFPDRFSARQFPNYSSELNVNALLLGDSALYLCASSYRIDEQFFGPGTRLTVL.

In this sample, this clonotype turned up many times. The CDR3, as DNA: TGCGCCAGCAGCTTGGGACTAGCGGGAATCCAAGAGACCCAGTACTTC. Its protein is CASSLGLAGIQETQYF. The V gene is TRBV5-1, the J gene TRBJ2-5; 11 bases are a match to TRBD2. In germline, CDR1 is SGHRS, CDR2 YFSETQ. The CDR3 has 16 amino acids. V lost 0 bases and J lost 1; bases outside the gene matches: 2.

The sample holds many counts of this clonotype. V usage is TRBV30 and J usage is TRBJ2-7; tentatively, D is TRBD1 (5 bases). Looked up from germline, CDR1 is GTSNPN and CDR2 is SVGIG (reference sequence). Trimming took off 2 bases at V and 5 bases at J, with 13 bases between the two ends. The CDR3 contains 13 residues. CDR3: CAWSFNRFDEQYF. For the CDR3, the DNA is TGTGCCTGGAGTTTTAACAGGTTTGACGAGCAGTACTTC.

Concerning this clonotype: A much larger clone lies a single base off, so this may be a read error. The V call is TRBV20-1, the J call TRBJ2-3; 8 bases are shared with TRBD2. The V gene end was trimmed by 6 bases and the J gene end by 7 bases; junction bases not matched to a gene: 15. Per germline, CDR1 DFQATT and CDR2 SNEGSKA (reference sequence). The CDR3 sequence is 15 residues long. The DNA of the CDR3 is TGCAGTGCCCCCCCCGGGGGGGGGGCCGCATATACGCAGTATTTT. The encoded protein is CSAPPGGGAAYTQYF.

This clonotype appeared many times. The chain employs TRBV20-1 and TRBJ2-3, with a tentative D call TRBD2 (6 bases). CDR3 length: 13 amino acids. Germline loops: CDR1 DFQATT, CDR2 SNEGSKA (reference sequence). The CDR3 DNA reads as TGCAGCCTACTGGCGGGATTCACAGATACGCAGTATTTT. Translated, it gives CSLLAGFTDTQYF.

This clonotype was detected many times. The chain joins TRBV4-1 to TRBJ2-7; 7 nucleotides align to TRBD1. The CDR3 loop spans 16 amino acids. V was pared by 5 bases and J by 3 bases, with 13 bases of the junction left unmatched. CDR1 is MGHRA, CDR2 YSYEKL, per germline. CDR3 sequence (DNA): TGCGCCAGCAGCGAAAGAAGGAACAGGGGACACTACGAGCAGTACGTC. Translated: CASSERRNRGHYEQYV.

In its sample, this clonotype was seen many times. This chain links TRBV12-3 or TRBV12-4 with TRBJ2-3; D possibly corresponds to TRBD2 (6 bases). With 7 bases removed from V and 0 bases from J, the gap between germline ends came to 11 bases. The CDR3 is made up of 14 amino acids. The CDR3 DNA reads TGTGCCAGCACCTTAGCGGCTAGCACAGATACGCAGTATTTT. Encoded protein: CASTLAASTDTQYF.